These T cell receptor beta chains were read from a single sample in a study of shared clonotypes between healthy human individuals. Profiling relied on immunoSEQ multiplex PCR, and the TCRdb table lists in-frame clones only, not all of them. In the table there are around 690,000 clones, around 91% of which are singletons. The material sequenced was memory CD8+ T cells from PBMCs. These receptors all come from a man younger than 35 in good health. Some clones in this sample may be carry-over from other donors' samples. CDR3s include the opening cysteine and the closing phenylalanine or tryptophan.

V gene	J gene	CDR3 protein
TRBV27	TRBJ2-3	CASSSGSLDTQYF
TRBV15	TRBJ2-1	CATSSLYASGSYNEQFF
TRBV13	TRBJ2-4	CASSSRTSQFGLAKNIQYF
TRBV4-1	TRBJ2-7	CASSQKLAGGYEQYF
TRBV2	TRBJ2-7	CATMVGEGYEQYF
TRBV6-1	TRBJ1-3	CASSDEISPGDTGNTIYF
TRBV5-1	TRBJ1-2	CASSSTSGKADYGYTF
TRBV7-9	TRBJ2-7	CASSLQWAGERNEQYF
TRBV7-8	TRBJ2-5	CASSFQAETQYF
TRBV10-1	TRBJ2-6	CASRDRVFSGANVLTF
TRBV4-2	TRBJ2-7	CASSQDRTTSSYEQYF
TRBV11-2	TRBJ2-3	CASSVLPSTDTQYF
TRBV7-9	TRBJ2-7	CASSQRETVKHEQYF
TRBV28	TRBJ2-1	CASSLVGEEFF
TRBV4-1	TRBJ1-1	CASSHLDRGLGNTEAFF
TRBV18	TRBJ2-7	CASSPLGTGGRAYEQYF
TRBV9	TRBJ2-2	CASSVNSGREGTGELFF
TRBV4-3	TRBJ2-7	CASSQGEGREQYF
TRBV13	TRBJ2-7	CASSWTLLRGGTYEQYF
TRBV6-1	TRBJ2-7	CATENTISYEQYF
TRBV5-1	TRBJ1-1	CASREGANTEAFF
TRBV10-1	TRBJ1-2	CASSESTGDPYGYTF
TRBV27	TRBJ1-5	CASSFAAYLNQPQHF
TRBV28	TRBJ1-1	CASSLVGNTEAFF
TRBV4-2	TRBJ2-7	CASSHAPLQGLAGGFYEQYF
TRBV9	TRBJ2-1	CASRAKIEAGHNEQFF
TRBV7-9	TRBJ2-7	CASSALAGGATYEQYF